This TCR beta chain was retrieved from a study of T cell responses to AZD1222 COVID-19 vaccine. Overall study findings and caveats: Clonal diversity was possibly underestimated; the donors were predominantly white British and more often female.

As to this clone: Its target is unknown.

Germline loops: CDR1 MNHEY, CDR2 SMNVEV (reference sequence). The V gene lost 6 bases and the J gene lost 3 bases, with 12 bases spanning the gap. The CDR3 extends over 14 amino acids. Sequencing used immunoSEQ multiplex PCR; TCRdb keeps in-frame clones, though not all of them. The sample lists roughly 110,000 clones; over 80% were seen once. Source: peripheral blood, taken 28 days after the second AZD1222 dose. V is TRBV27 and J is TRBJ2-1, with D possibly being TRBD2 (5 bases). This TCR came from an adult who received the AZD1222 COVID-19 vaccine. This CDR3 reads CASREAVNYNEQFF. The CDR3 nucleotides are TGTGCCAGCAGGGAGGCGGTGAACTACAATGAGCAGTTCTTC.